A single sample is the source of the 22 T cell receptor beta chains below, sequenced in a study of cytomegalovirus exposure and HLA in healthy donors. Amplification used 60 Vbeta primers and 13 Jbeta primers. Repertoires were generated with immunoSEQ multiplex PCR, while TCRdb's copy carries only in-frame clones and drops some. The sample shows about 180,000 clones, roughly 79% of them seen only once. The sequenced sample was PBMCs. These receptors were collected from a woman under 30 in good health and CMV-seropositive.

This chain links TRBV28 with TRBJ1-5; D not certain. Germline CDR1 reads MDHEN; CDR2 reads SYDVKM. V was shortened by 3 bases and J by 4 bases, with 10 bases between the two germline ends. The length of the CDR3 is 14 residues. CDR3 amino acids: CASSFRVINQPQHF. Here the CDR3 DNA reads TGTGCCAGCAGTTTCCGGGTCATTAATCAGCCCCAGCATTTT.

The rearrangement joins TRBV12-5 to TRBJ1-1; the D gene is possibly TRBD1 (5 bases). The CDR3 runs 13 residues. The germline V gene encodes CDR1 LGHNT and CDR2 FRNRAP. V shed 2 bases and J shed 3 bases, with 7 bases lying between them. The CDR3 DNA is TGTGCTAGTGGTTTGTCGGGGGACACTGAAGCTTTCTTT. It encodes CASGLSGDTEAFF.

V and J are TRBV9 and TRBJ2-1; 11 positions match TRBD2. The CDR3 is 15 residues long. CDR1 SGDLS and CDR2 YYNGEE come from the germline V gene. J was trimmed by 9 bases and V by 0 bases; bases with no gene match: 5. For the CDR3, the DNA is TGTGCCAGCAGCGTAGAGGCTAGCGGGGGGACTGAGCAGTTCTTC. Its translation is CASSVEASGGTEQFF.

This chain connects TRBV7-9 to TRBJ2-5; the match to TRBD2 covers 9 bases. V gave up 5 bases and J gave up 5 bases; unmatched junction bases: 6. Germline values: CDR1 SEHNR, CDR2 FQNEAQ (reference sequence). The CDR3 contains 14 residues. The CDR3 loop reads CASSPGTSRETQYF. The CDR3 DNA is TGTGCCAGCAGCCCCGGGACTAGCCGGGAGACCCAGTACTTC.

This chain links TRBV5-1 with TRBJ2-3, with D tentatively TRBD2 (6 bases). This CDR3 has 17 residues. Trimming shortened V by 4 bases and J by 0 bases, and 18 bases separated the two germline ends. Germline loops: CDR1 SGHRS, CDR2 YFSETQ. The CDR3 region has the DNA TGCGCCAGCAGCGGAGGGGCGCGGGCTTACAGCACAGATACGCAGTATTTT. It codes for CASSGGARAYSTDTQYF. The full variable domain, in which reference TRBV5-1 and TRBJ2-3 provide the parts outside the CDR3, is KAGVTQTPRYLIKTRGQQVTLSCSPISGHRSVSWYQQTPGQGLQFLFEYFSETQRNKGNFPGRFSGRQFSNSRSEMNVSTLELGDSALYLCASSGGARAYSTDTQYFGPGTRLTVL.

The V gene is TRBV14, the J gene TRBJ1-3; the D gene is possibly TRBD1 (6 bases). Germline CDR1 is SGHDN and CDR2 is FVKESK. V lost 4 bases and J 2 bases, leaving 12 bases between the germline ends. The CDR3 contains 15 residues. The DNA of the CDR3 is TGTGCCAGCAGCCGAAACACAGGGCCTGGAAACACCATATATTTT. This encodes CASSRNTGPGNTIYF.

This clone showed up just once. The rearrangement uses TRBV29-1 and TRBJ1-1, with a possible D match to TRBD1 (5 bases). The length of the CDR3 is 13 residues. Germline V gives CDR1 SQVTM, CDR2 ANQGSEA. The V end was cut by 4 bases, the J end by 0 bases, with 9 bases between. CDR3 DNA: TGCAGCGTTGGCGGACACCTGAACACTGAAGCTTTCTTT. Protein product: CSVGGHLNTEAFF.

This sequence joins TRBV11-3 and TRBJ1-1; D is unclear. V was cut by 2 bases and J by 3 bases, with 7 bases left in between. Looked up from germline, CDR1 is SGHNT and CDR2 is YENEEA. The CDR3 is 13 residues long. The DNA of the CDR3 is TGTGCCAGCAGCTTAAGGAGGGACACTGAAGCTTTCTTT. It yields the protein CASSLRRDTEAFF.

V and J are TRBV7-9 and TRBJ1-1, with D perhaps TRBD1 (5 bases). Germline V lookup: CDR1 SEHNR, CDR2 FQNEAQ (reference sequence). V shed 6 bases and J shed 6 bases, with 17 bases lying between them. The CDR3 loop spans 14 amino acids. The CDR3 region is CASSPPLGGSEAFF. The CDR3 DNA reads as TGTGCCAGCAGTCCCCCTTTGGGGGGATCTGAAGCTTTCTTT.

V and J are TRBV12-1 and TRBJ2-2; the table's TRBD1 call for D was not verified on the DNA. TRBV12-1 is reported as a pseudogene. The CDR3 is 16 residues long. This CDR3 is CASSFDQGRDTGELFF. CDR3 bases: TGTGCCAGCAGCTTTGACCAGGGGAGAGATACCGGGGAGCTGTTTTTT.

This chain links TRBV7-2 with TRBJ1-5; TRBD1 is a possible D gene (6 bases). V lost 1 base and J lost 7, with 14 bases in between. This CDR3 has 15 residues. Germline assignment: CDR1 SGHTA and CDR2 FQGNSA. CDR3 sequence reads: CASSLEQGSYQPQHF. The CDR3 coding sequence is TGTGCCAGCAGCTTAGAACAGGGTAGCTACCAGCCCCAGCATTTT.

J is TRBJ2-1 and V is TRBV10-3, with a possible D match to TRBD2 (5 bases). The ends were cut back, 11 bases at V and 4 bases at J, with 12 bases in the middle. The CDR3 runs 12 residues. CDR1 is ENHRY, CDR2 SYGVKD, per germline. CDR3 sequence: CAVAREYNEQFF. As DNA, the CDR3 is TGTGCCGTCGCCCGGGAATACAATGAGCAGTTCTTC.

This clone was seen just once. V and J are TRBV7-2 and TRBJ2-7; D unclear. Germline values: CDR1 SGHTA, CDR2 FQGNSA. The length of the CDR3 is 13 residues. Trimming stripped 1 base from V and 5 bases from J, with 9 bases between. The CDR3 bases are TGTGCCAGCAGCTTAGATCGTCGGGACGAGCAGTACTTC. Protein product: CASSLDRRDEQYF. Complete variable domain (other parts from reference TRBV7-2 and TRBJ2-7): GAGVSQSPSNKVTEKGKDVELRCDPISGHTALYWYRQSLGQGLEFLIYFQGNSAPDKSGLPSDRFSAERTGGSVSTLTIQRTQQEDSAVYLCASSLDRRDEQYFGPGTRLTVT.

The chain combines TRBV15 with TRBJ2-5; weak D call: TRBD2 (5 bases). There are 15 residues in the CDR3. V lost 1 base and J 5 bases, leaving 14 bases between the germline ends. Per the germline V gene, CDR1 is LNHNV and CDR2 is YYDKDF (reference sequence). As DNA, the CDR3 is TGTGCCACCAGCAGAGGGAGAGGGCTTAGGGAGACCCAGTACTTC. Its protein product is CATSRGRGLRETQYF.

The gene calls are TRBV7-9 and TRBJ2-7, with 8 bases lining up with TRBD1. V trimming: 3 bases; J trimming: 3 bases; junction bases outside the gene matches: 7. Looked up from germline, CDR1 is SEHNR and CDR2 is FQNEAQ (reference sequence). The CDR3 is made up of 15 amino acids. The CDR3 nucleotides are TGTGCCAGCAGCTTGGGGACAGGAAGAGACTACGAGCAGTACTTC. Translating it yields CASSLGTGRDYEQYF.

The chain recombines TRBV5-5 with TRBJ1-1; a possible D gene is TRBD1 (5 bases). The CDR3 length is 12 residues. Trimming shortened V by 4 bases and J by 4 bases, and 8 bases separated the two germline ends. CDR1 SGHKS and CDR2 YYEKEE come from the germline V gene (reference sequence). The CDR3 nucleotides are TGTGCCAGCAGCCCCGGGGGCACTGAAGCTTTCTTT. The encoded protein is CASSPGGTEAFF.

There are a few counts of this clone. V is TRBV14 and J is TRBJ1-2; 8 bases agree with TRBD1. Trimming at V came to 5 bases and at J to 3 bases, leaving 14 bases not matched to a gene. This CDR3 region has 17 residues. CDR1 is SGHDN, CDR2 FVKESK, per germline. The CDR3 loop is CASSGSVGQGFYYGYTF. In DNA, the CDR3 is TGTGCCAGCAGCGGGTCCGTAGGACAGGGTTTTTACTATGGCTACACCTTC. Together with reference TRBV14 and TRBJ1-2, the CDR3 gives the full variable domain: EAGVTQFPSHSVIEKGQTVTLRCDPISGHDNLYWYRRVMGKEIKFLLHFVKESKQDESGMPNNRFLAERTGGTYSTLKVQPAELEDSGVYFCASSGSVGQGFYYGYTFGSGTRLTVV.

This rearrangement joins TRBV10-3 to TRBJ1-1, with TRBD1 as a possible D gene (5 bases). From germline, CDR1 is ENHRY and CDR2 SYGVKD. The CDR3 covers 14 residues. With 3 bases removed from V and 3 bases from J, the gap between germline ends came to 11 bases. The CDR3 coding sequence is TGTGCCATCAGTGAACGGGGGGGAGACACTGAAGCTTTCTTT. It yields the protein CAISERGGDTEAFF.

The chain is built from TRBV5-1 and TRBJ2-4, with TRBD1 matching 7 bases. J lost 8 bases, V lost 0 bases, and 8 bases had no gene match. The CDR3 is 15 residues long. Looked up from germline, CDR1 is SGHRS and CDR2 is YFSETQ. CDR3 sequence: CASSLEGQSFDIQYF. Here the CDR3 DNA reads TGCGCCAGCAGCTTGGAGGGACAGTCCTTTGACATTCAGTACTTC.

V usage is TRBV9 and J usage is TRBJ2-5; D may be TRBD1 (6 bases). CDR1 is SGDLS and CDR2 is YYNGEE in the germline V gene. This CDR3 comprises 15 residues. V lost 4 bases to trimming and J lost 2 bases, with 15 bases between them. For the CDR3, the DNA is TGTGCCAGCAGCACCCCCGGACAGAGTCAAGAGACCCAGTACTTC. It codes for CASSTPGQSQETQYF.

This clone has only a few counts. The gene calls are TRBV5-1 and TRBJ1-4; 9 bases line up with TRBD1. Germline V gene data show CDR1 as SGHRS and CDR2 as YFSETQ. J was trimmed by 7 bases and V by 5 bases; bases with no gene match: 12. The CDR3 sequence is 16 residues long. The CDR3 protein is CASRSLAGQGIEKLFF. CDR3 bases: TGCGCCAGCAGGTCACTTGCGGGACAGGGAATTGAAAAACTGTTTTTT.

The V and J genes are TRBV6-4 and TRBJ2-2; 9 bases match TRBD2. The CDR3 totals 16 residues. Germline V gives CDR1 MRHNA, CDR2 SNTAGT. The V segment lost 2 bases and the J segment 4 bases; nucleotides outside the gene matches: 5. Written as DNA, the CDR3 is TGTGCCAGCAGTGACGCGACTAGCGGCACCACCGGGGAGCTGTTTTTT. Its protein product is CASSDATSGTTGELFF.